A single sample is the source of the 12 T cell receptor beta chains below, sequenced in a study of blood T cells in healthy people across ages. Through a sample-barcoded 5' primer and a J-beta primer mix, a second PCR was run for about 6 to 11 cycles. One entry per CDR3 protein, called by TCRdb with MiXCR from the 5' RACE reads. The repertoire has 1.2 million to 1.5 million distinct CDR3 sequences, approximately 59% of them found once; the top ten carry more than 6%. Material for sequencing was blood. The receptors were gathered from a man younger than 35 in good health.

The rearrangement uses TRBV20-1 and TRBJ2-1, with a weak D call TRBD2 (6 bases). There are 12 residues in the CDR3. V gave up 6 bases and J gave up 7 bases, with 13 bases separating them. Germline V gene data show CDR1 as DFQATT and CDR2 as SNEGSKA (reference sequence). The CDR3 region is CSAVGLANEQFF. The CDR3 region has the DNA TGCAGTGCCGTCGGGCTAGCGAATGAGCAGTTCTTC.

This clonotype occurred a few times. The chain is built from TRBV7-2 and TRBJ2-7, with TRBD1 matching over 8 bases. The CDR3 covers 14 residues. Germline V gene sequence: CDR1 SGHTA, CDR2 FQGNSA. Germline trimming cut 3 bases from V and 8 bases from J; bases unmatched to any gene: 9. The DNA for the CDR3 is TGTGCCAGCAGCTTCGAGACAGGGGAACCGCAGCAGTACTTC. The encoded protein is CASSFETGEPQQYF.

CDR3 DNA: TGTGCCAGCAGCTTAGGAGGACCGGGGAGGTGGTGGGGTTCTAGCACAGATACGCAGTATTTT. Amino acid sequence: CASSLGGPGRWWGSSTDTQYF. V is TRBV11-2 and J is TRBJ2-3, with a tentative D call TRBD2 (6 bases). Germline assignment: CDR1 SGHAT and CDR2 FQNNGV. The CDR3 covers 21 residues. Between the trimmed V and J ends, which lost 1 base and 0 bases, there was a span of 26 bases.

The rearrangement links TRBV2 to TRBJ2-3; D unclear. V was trimmed by 0 bases and J by 1 base, leaving 11 bases between them. This CDR3 has 16 residues. The germline gives CDR1 SNHLY, CDR2 FYNNEI. The CDR3 DNA reads TGTGCCAGCAGTGAAGCGCTTCCAGGAGGCACAGATACGCAGTATTTT. Its protein product is CASSEALPGGTDTQYF.

The rearrangement links TRBV10-3 to TRBJ2-4; a weak D match, TRBD2 (6 bases). The CDR3 has 11 residues. Trimming removed 0 bases at V and 13 bases at J, with 7 bases between. Looked up from germline, CDR1 is ENHRY and CDR2 is SYGVKD. The CDR3 reads CAISESGGQYF. The CDR3 DNA sequence: TGTGCCATCAGTGAGTCTGGAGGGCAGTACTTC.

The chain joins TRBV27 to TRBJ2-7; TRBD1 aligns across 7 bases. V lost 3 bases to trimming and J lost 5 bases; unmatched junction nucleotides: 4. The V gene's germline CDR1 is MNHEY and CDR2 SMNVEV (reference sequence). CDR3 size: 13 residues. The CDR3 nucleotides are TGTGCCAGCAGTTTGACAGGGTCGCACGAGCAGTACTTC. Translation: CASSLTGSHEQYF.

CDR3 bases: TGTGCCATCAAGGGCAGCGATAATGAAAAACTGTTTTTT. This codes for CAIKGSDNEKLFF. The J gene is TRBJ1-4, the V gene TRBV10-3; D is undetermined. Deletions cut 7 bases from V and 4 bases from J, with 10 bases between. The CDR3 runs 13 residues. Germline values: CDR1 ENHRY, CDR2 SYGVKD.

This clonotype was counted a few times. The chain couples TRBV4-1 to TRBJ2-1, with TRBD2 identical over 14 bases. CDR3 length: 17 amino acids. J was trimmed by 8 bases and V by 3 bases; bases with no gene match: 9. Germline assignment: CDR1 MGHRA and CDR2 YSYEKL. The CDR3 DNA sequence: TGCGCCAGCAGCCAGGAAGGGACTAGCGGGAGTGGCGATGAGCAGTTCTTC. Translated, it gives CASSQEGTSGSGDEQFF.

This chain joins TRBV4-3 and TRBJ1-3; D not certain. The germline V and J ends were trimmed by 3 bases and 0 bases, with 15 bases remaining between them. The CDR3 contains 17 residues. From germline, CDR1 is LGHNA and CDR2 YSLEER. The CDR3 region is CASSQNPASTSGNTIYF. In DNA, the CDR3 is TGCGCCAGCAGCCAGAACCCCGCGTCAACCTCTGGAAACACCATATATTTT.

J is TRBJ1-2 and V is TRBV4-1; the D gene is possibly TRBD1 (5 bases). This CDR3 region has 14 residues. Looked up from germline, CDR1 is MGHRA and CDR2 is YSYEKL. V gave up 0 bases and J gave up 6 bases, with 11 bases separating them. The CDR3 spells CASSQDRASNGYTF. The CDR3 DNA follows: TGCGCCAGCAGCCAAGACAGGGCATCGAATGGCTACACCTTC.

DNA of the CDR3: TGTGCCAGCAGTGACCGGGACCCTCTGTACGAGCAGTACTTC. Translating gives CASSDRDPLYEQYF. The V call is TRBV6-1, the J call TRBJ2-7, with D possibly being TRBD1 or TRBD2 (5 bases each). Trimming cost V 3 bases and J 4 bases, with 13 bases left between them. From germline, CDR1 is MNHNS and CDR2 SASEGT. The CDR3 contains 14 residues.

The chain combines TRBV10-2 with TRBJ2-1, with D possibly matching TRBD2 (5 bases). The CDR3 is 16 residues long. V lost 5 bases and J lost 0, with 14 bases in between. Germline V gives CDR1 WSHSY, CDR2 SAAADI. As DNA, the CDR3 is TGCGCCAGCAGTCCCGGACTTTTCAACTCCTACAATGAGCAGTTCTTC. Residues: CASSPGLFNSYNEQFF.